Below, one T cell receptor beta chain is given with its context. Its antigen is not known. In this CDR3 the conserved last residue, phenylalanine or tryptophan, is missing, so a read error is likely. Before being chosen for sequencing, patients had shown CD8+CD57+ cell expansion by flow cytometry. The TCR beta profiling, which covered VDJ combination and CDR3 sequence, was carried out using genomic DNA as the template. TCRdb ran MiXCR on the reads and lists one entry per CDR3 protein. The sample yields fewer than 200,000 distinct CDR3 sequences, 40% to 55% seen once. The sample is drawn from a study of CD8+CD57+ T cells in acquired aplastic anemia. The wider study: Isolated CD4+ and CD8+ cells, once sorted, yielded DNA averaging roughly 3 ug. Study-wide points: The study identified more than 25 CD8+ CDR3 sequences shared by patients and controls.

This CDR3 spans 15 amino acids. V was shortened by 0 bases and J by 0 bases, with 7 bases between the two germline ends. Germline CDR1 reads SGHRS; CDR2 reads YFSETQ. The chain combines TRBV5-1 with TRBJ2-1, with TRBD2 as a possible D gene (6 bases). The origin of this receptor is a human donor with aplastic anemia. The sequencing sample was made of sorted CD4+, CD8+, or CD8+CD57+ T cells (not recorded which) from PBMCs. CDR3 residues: CASSLDGSSYNEQFL. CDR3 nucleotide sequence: TGCGCCAGCAGCTTGGACGGGAGCTCCTACAATGAGCAGTTCCTC.